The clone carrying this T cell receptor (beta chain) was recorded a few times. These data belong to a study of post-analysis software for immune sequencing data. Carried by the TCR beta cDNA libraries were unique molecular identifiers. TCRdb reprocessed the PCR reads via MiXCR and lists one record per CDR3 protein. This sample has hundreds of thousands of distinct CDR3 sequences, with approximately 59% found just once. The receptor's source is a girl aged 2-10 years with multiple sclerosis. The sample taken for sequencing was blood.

The CDR3 DNA follows: TGTGCCAGCAGCTTGGGTCATGAAGAGACCCAGTACTTC. Residues: CASSLGHEETQYF. The chain couples TRBV5-6 to TRBJ2-5; D unclear. Germline lookup yields CDR1 SGHDT and CDR2 YYEEEE. The CDR3 has 13 amino acids. Trimming took off 0 bases at V and 3 bases at J, with 6 bases between the two ends.